This TCR beta chain was sequenced during a study of technical replicates of blood from four donors (dated by TCRdb to 2016 to 2017). Notes on this clone: What this receptor recognizes is not known. No clone much larger than this one lies a single base away; base qualities are absent.

The junction carries 9 bases between V and J, which are trimmed by 0 bases and 6 bases respectively. From the cysteine through the phenylalanine, the CDR3 covers 13 amino acids. Solely the CDR3 DNA is kept, with 39 bases framed from the first base. Taken from the germline V gene (reference sequence), the CDR1 and CDR2 loops are MNHEY and SMNVEV. The receptor library was made with the immunoSEQ multiplex PCR assay. Not all clones reach the TCRdb copy of this immuneACCESS table, which keeps in-frame sequences only. Checked studies attribute under half of the gap to unresolved V genes and leave the rest unexplained. The table for this sample lists tens of thousands of clones; 92% of them were counted only once. 0.27% of the sample goes to the ten largest clones.

This receptor chain uses TRBV27 and TRBJ2-7; the D gene identity is not certain. The receptor's source is a human donor in good health. Sequencing was performed on T cells isolated from PBMCs. The nucleotide sequence is TGTGCCAGCAGTTTATCCGCTTACGGCGAGCAGTACTTC. The translation is CASSLSAYGEQYF.